Sequencing of this T cell receptor beta chain was carried out in a study of cytomegalovirus exposure and HLA in healthy donors (dated by TCRdb to about 2017). Broadly, across the study: An earlier analysis of several hundred of the donors reported 250 to 300 Gb of sequence data and around 110 million unique TCR beta sequences from 150 million to 200 million T cells. Roughly 300 gigabases of sequencing data and 70 million to 100 million unique TCR sequences made up an early release that covered under 750 HLA-typed donors. Of the 300 to 500 genotyped donors, 80% to 90% were placed in the genetic ancestry cluster associated with self-reported Caucasian donors. The study aimed to test whether signatures of past pathogen exposure could be identified by cataloging public T cell receptors. The study profiled the T cell repertoires of about 720 subjects by immunosequencing and related them to cytomegalovirus serostatus. A separate validation cohort of about 110 different subjects was used in addition to the roughly 670-subject first cohort. To predict cytomegalovirus infection status, the study brought together high-throughput TCR immunosequencing, statistical association of individual TCRs with disease status, and machine learning. To study patterns of TCR occurrence, a later analysis re-analyzed previously published TCR beta repertoires from around 670 donors and added high-resolution HLA genotyping. The later analysis used no new phenotypic data to find candidate immune exposures, relying instead on TCR beta sequences and their occurrence across donors. In an earlier analysis of roughly 540 of the donors, high-throughput TCR beta sequencing was used to judge whether each TCR beta V gene segment behaved as functional or pseudogenic. Donor age, sex, ethnicity and CMV serostatus were compiled together with the repertoire data. A later genetic analysis took genome-wide SNP genotypes for about 65% of the 666 donors and used that subset as a discovery cohort. Every discovery cohort repertoire had been produced on one sequencing platform. Class I and class II HLA loci were covered by the typing at four-digit resolution. Typing coverage varied by locus: roughly 620-640 donors for A, B, C, DRB1 and DQB1; around 560 for DQA1; around 570 for DPA1; under 490 for DPB1. About five DR-DQ haplotypes were handled as single units for association and clustering because linkage in the cohort was strong. Across some 400 genotyped donors of the cohort, an average of about 220,000 unique TCR beta nucleotide sequences per donor were sequenced, and roughly 17% of those sequences were non-productive. What the research found in general, with its limitations: CMV serostatus was the only immune exposure information available for the cohort. While some public TCRs were present in many individuals, most TCR sequences turned up only very rarely across donors. Correlated functional status among segregating V segments might be attributable to linkage disequilibrium, but an unknown experimental factor could not be ruled out. Because counts were too low, more than 15 rarely observed V segments, including chromosome 9 orphons, were excluded from the earlier analysis of around 590 of the donors. A later analysis found that HLA-associated TCR beta chains were more clonally expanded and had lower generation probabilities than equally common non-associated chains. V-gene and J-gene trimming of TCR beta chains was associated with a missense DCLRE1C variant in a later genetic analysis, and the association was replicated in an independent cohort. A cluster of highly shared sequence variants was judged likely to be a technical artifact of the sequencing pipeline. This cohort had only TCR beta chains sequenced, and the lack of alpha or paired-chain data limited which features could be detected. A later analysis found that TCR association rates varied across HLA loci, with DRB1 alleles showing the most associated TCRs and HLA-C alleles the fewest. A further reported finding was that TCR beta sequences accurately predicted the HLA-A and HLA-B alleles for most subjects in the first cohort. In vitro tests confirmed that a few of the cytomegalovirus-associated TCR beta chains recognize cytomegalovirus antigens. In a later analysis, most CMV-associated TCR beta chains were found to appear HLA-restricted, with HLA associations seemingly driven largely by CMV exposure. The presence/absence analyses assumed that sequencing depth was roughly uniform across donors, and that assumption may not be true. The study listed 164 TCR beta chains as associated with cytomegalovirus. In both the original and validation cohorts, the classifier was reported to diagnose cytomegalovirus status with high specificity and sensitivity. Strong co-occurrence of HLA alleles, especially DR and DQ, made assigning TCR associations to individual alleles difficult. In a later analysis, several top co-occurrence clusters were reported to appear linked to parvovirus B19, influenza, CMV and Epstein-Barr virus. Because HLA typing was unavailable for some donors at each locus, only the typed subset was used in association tests. A later analysis associated 15,000 to 20,000 TCR beta sequences with specific HLA alleles at a false discovery rate of 0.05. In an earlier analysis of about 600 of the donors, most TCR beta V segments appeared in productive rearrangements about 87% or about 30% of the time, broadly matching IMGT annotations. According to a later genetic analysis, donors in an Asian-associated ancestry cluster had fewer N-insertions in productive TCRs than the approximately 670-donor mean. It was suggested by the authors that the approach could potentially be generalized to other disease states and immunological phenotypes.

The library was prepared using the immunoSEQ multiplex PCR assay. For the multiplex PCR, a mixture combining 60 forward primers for TCR Vbeta segments and 13 reverse primers for TCR Jbeta segments was used. The CDR3 region of rearranged TCR beta genes was amplified from genomic DNA by a multiplex PCR assay. The Illumina HiSeq System was used to sequence the amplified TCR beta libraries as 87-base-pair reads. In the authors' own workflow: In a later analysis, approximately 74 million unique TCR beta chains were counted across the 500 to 700 repertoires, and approximately 11 million of these chains were shared by at least two donors. A nearest-neighbor algorithm error-corrected the raw reads and collapsed the reads into unique sequences, merging closely related sequences to remove PCR and sequencing errors. Alignment of CDR3 sequences to IMGT reference sequences was used to assign V, D and J gene segments. Each retained sequence needed at least a six-nucleotide match to both a V gene segment and a J gene segment. A rearrangement counted as productive if the CDR3 had no stop codons and remained in frame with V and J, and every other rearrangement counted as non-productive. Following IMGT convention, CDR3 was defined as the stretch from the second conserved V-encoded cysteine to the conserved J-encoded phenylalanine. The earlier analysis of about 640 of the donors excluded any sequence lacking an unambiguous match to a single V gene segment. In an earlier analysis of a few hundred of the donors, a V segment was called functional when productive rearrangements were above 56.7%, and segregating when the standard deviation between donors exceeded 5%. A statistical classification framework was built to diagnose cytomegalovirus status from the catalog of TCR beta chain sequences. In a later analysis, V and J genes were assigned by comparing TCR nucleotide sequences against IMGT/GENE-DB human TR gene sequences. Using the TCRdist pipeline, a later analysis assigned CDR3 sequences along with most-parsimonious VDJ recombination scenarios. In a later analysis, each TCR beta chain was defined by its CDR3 amino acid sequence together with its V-gene family, and reads without a unique V-gene family were excluded. As a way to deal with suspected cross-contamination and a sequencing artifact, a later analysis dropped approximately 570 nucleotide sequences that were highly shared and had low generation probability. In a later analysis, a clonal expansion index was calculated for each public chain from normalized within-repertoire ranks of inferred template counts. A later analysis computed generation probabilities with a VDJ recombination model fitted to out-of-frame rearrangements, and checked the results against IGoR. In a later analysis, hypergeometric tests were used to score TCR-TCR, TCR-HLA and TCR-CMV co-occurrence, with a repertoire-size bias correction applied to TCR pairs. A later analysis estimated false discovery rates by permuting HLA or CMV assignments 20 times. A later analysis grouped co-occurring TCRs with DBSCAN, adding TCRdist sequence similarity when clustering within HLA-allele-positive subsets. Repertoires with fewer than 30,000 or more than 120,000 public chains were left out of co-occurrence clustering, as were five repertoires with anomalous nucleotide sharing. The immuneACCESS repertoire file appears here via TCRdb, limited to in-frame rearrangements. These files lack a portion of the clones; in checked studies, under half of the deficit traces to unresolved V genes, and the cause of the others is not known. For V, J and clone size, that table is used; D and trimming come from the DNA. The sample records 75,000 to 95,000 clones, under 80% of which are singletons. Of the sample, approximately 6% is held by the ten largest clones.

This clone has more than one count but fewer than ten. What antigen it recognizes has not been identified. There are no base qualities to consult, and no much larger clone falls within one base. In total, approximately 690 healthy bone marrow donors made up the cohort. At the time of sampling, every cohort member was nominally healthy, though immune exposures that went unrecorded were likely present. The donor tested CMV seronegative, placing the donor among the 350 or so seronegative members of the cohort. Each donor provided a peripheral blood sample, and peripheral blood mononuclear cells were used for TCR beta sequencing. The Qiagen DNeasy Blood Extraction Kit was used to extract genomic DNA from the blood cell samples. Sequencing was carried out using PBMCs. This receptor was identified in a woman between 25 and 40 years old in good health and CMV-seronegative.

For the CDR3, the sequence is CASSPLASGSYEQYF. The nucleotides read TGTGCCAGCAGCCCCCTGGCTAGCGGCTCCTACGAGCAGTACTTC. The rearranged segments are TRBV9 and TRBJ2-7, with 7 central nucleotides matching TRBD2. Reading the germline V gene gives CDR1 SGDLS and CDR2 YYNGEE. Including cysteine and phenylalanine, the CDR3 has 15 amino acids. Just the 45-base CDR3 DNA is kept, in frame starting at base 1. V trim: 4 bases; J trim: 0 bases; unmatched bases: 7.